This TCR beta chain was recorded in a study of blood T cell repertoires in COVID-19 (dated by TCRdb to 2020 to 2021). In terms of the full investigation: Samples from collaborators originated in the United States, Italy and Spain and spanned both the acute and convalescent phases of COVID-19. Samples came from the ongoing ImmuneRACE study (first 160 participants) plus 1,254 subjects from 6 global collaborators. Nearly every sample came with metadata listing a de-identified subject ID, COVID-19 status, age in years and sex. The prospective study material was composed of cDNA or gDNA derived from T cells, B-cell-depleted T cells, or PBMCs. Where available, HLA class I and class II types were obtained from metadata supplied by the sample provider rather than from assay-based typing. The repertoires were released in a freely available public database intended as a resource for research on the immune response to SARS-CoV-2. The dataset comprised deeply sampled blood TCRbeta repertoires from subjects exposed to, actively infected with, or recovered from COVID-19. What the work shows at the level of the full study, not this receptor alone: The amount of clinical and demographic metadata varied by source and participant and was provided uncurated.

Comment on this clone: Which antigen it targets is not known. No per-base quality is available; no much larger clone lies one base away.

TCRbeta CDR3 regions were amplified from genomic DNA using the immunoSEQ Assay, a bias-controlled multiplex PCR. In the original analysis: Nucleated cell counts per sample were estimated from amplification of reference gene primers within the assay. Sequence reads were collapsed and filtered to measure the absolute abundance of every unique TCRbeta CDR3 rearrangement. Productive Simpson clonality was computed per sample as the square root of Simpson's diversity index over productive rearrangements. TCRdb obtained this table from immuneACCESS and retained in-frame rearrangements with V and J assigned. These tables miss some clones; where compared with another copy, unresolved V genes account for less than half of the shortfall, and the remainder is unexplained. V and J calls plus clone size are reproduced from that table; the DNA served to infer D and trimming. Within this sample are just over 350,000 clones, with about 90% of them counted one time only. The ten largest account for under 3% of the sample.

Measured from the cysteine to the phenylalanine, the CDR3 is 14 residues long. The DNA shown is the 42-base CDR3, in frame from base 1. Relative to germline, V is missing 3 bases and J is missing 7 bases, with 7 bases of the junction outside any gene match. Via the germline V gene, CDR1 is SGHTA and CDR2 FQGTGA. Participants in the prospective study were aged 18 to 89 years, lived in under 30 United States geographic areas, and enrolled through a virtual design. To assign participants to cohorts, the prospective study relied on clinical history that participants themselves reported in a screening survey and a study questionnaire. ImmuneRACE Cohort 3 recovered participants were defined by two consecutive negative NP/OP PCR tests, healthcare professional clearance, or symptom resolution. Mobile phlebotomists in the prospective study collected whole blood, serum and a nasopharyngeal or oropharyngeal swab from every participant. Over a roughly 2-month period, participants in the prospective study had the option of providing additional blood draws and questionnaires. Before DNA extraction, prospective study blood samples were shipped either frozen or at room temperature.

The V and J segments used are TRBV7-3 and TRBJ1-2; 8 bases in between match TRBD1. The clonotype originates from a woman aged 25 to 45 who had recovered from COVID-19. Sequencing input: PBMCs or T cells enriched from blood (not recorded which). In nucleotides, the sequence is TGTGCCAGCAGCTTTGGGGACAGGTCAAGTGGCTACACCTTC. It encodes CASSFGDRSSGYTF. The entire variable domain, with the stretches around the CDR3 drawn from the reference TRBV7-3 and TRBJ1-2 proteins, is GAGVSQTPSNKVTEKGKYVELRCDPISGHTALYWYRQSLGQGPEFLIYFQGTGAADDSGLPNDRFFAVRPEGSVSTLKIQRTERGDSAVYLCASSFGDRSSGYTFGSGTRLTVV.